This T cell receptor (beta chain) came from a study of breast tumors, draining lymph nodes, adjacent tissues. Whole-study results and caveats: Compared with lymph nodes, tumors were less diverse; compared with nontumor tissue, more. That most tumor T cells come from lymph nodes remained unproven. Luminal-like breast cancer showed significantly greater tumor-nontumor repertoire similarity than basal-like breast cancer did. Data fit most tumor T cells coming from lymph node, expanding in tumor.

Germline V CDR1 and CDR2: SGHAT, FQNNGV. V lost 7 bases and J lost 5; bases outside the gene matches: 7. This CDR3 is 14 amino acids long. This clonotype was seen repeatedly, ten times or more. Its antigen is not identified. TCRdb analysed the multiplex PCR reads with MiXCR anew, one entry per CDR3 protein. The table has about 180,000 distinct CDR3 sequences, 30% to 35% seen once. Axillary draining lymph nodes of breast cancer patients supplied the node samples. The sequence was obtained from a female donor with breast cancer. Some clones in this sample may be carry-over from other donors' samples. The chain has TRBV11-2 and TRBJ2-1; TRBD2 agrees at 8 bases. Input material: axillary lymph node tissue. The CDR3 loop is CASIRTSSHNEQFF. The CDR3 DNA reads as TGTGCCAGCATAAGGACTAGCAGCCACAATGAGCAGTTCTTC.